The 20 T cell receptor beta chains below were found in one sample sequenced in a study of T cell responses to AZD1222 COVID-19 vaccine. Assay: immunoSEQ multiplex PCR; the TCRdb copy retains only in-frame clones and omits some. The table has about 180,000 clones, approximately 94% seen once. The source was peripheral blood, collected 28 days after the second AZD1222 dose. These receptors came from an adult who received the AZD1222 COVID-19 vaccine.

This chain links TRBV5-1 with TRBJ2-3; 10 bases align to TRBD1. The CDR3 is 18 residues long. Unmatched junction bases numbered 17, after V lost 8 bases and J lost 2 bases. Germline assignment: CDR1 SGHRS and CDR2 YFSETQ. CDR3 bases: TGCGCCAGGGAAAAGGGACAGGGGAGGTTGAATTTCACAGATACGCAGTATTTT. Protein: CAREKGQGRLNFTDTQYF.

The chain is built from TRBV5-6 and TRBJ1-5; 7 bases map to TRBD1. CDR3 length: 18 residues. Germline CDR1 SGHDT, CDR2 YYEEEE. The junction had 10 bases not matched to a gene; V was cut back by 0 bases and J by 1 base. CDR3 bases: TGTGCCAGCAGCTTGGGGCCCCAACAGGGGAGGAGCAATCAGCCCCAGCATTTT. Protein: CASSLGPQQGRSNQPQHF.

In regard to this clone: This same CDR3 is encoded by further DNA sequences in the sample. V is TRBV18 and J is TRBJ1-1; D may be TRBD1 (5 bases). The V gene's germline CDR1 is KGHSH and CDR2 LQKENI. Trimming took off 3 bases at V and 0 bases at J, with 8 bases between the two ends. CDR3 length: 14 amino acids. For the CDR3, the DNA is TGTGCCAGCTCACCGACAGTTTTGAACACTGAAGCTTTCTTT. It codes for CASSPTVLNTEAFF.

The rearrangement uses TRBV7-9 and TRBJ2-3; D perhaps matches TRBD1 (5 bases). CDR3 length: 16 amino acids. V was cut by 2 bases and J by 3 bases, with 15 bases left in between. The germline V gene encodes CDR1 SEHNR and CDR2 FQNEAQ (reference sequence). The CDR3: CASSLRTGEVTDTQYF. Written as DNA, the CDR3 is TGTGCCAGCAGCTTACGTACAGGAGAGGTAACAGATACGCAGTATTTT.

V and J are TRBV12-5 and TRBJ1-5; a possible D gene is TRBD1 (5 bases). Germline V gene sequence: CDR1 LGHNT, CDR2 FRNRAP. Trimming took 2 bases from V and 0 from J, leaving 14 bases between them. This CDR3 has 17 amino acids. The CDR3 DNA sequence: TGTGCTAGTGGTTTGCCACGGGACGGCTATAGCAATCAGCCCCAGCATTTT. The encoded protein is CASGLPRDGYSNQPQHF. Using reference TRBV12-5 and TRBJ1-5 for the parts outside the CDR3, the full variable domain is DARVTQTPRHKVTEMGQEVTMRCQPILGHNTVFWYRQTMMQGLELLAYFRNRAPLDDSGMPKDRFSAEMPDATLATLKIQPSEPRDSAVYFCASGLPRDGYSNQPQHFGDGTRLSIL.

The chain is built from TRBV20-1 and TRBJ1-2, with a tentative D call TRBD1 (5 bases). There are 11 residues in the CDR3. The V gene lost 5 bases and the J gene lost 9 bases, with 13 bases spanning the gap. Per germline, CDR1 DFQATT and CDR2 SNEGSKA (reference sequence). CDR3 region: CSASGLGRYTF. The CDR3 DNA follows: TGCAGTGCTTCAGGGCTTGGTCGCTACACCTTC.

The chain has TRBV7-8 and TRBJ1-3; possible D gene TRBD1, 5 bases. Germline values: CDR1 SGHVS, CDR2 FQNEAQ. The CDR3 totals 17 residues. Trimming pared 7 bases from V and 0 bases from J, leaving 19 bases between. The CDR3 DNA follows: TGTGCCAGCATTGCGTCTTCCGGGACCCGCTCTGGAAACACCATATATTTT. Protein product: CASIASSGTRSGNTIYF.

The chain couples TRBV7-2 to TRBJ1-1; no clear D. Germline-derived CDR1 and CDR2 are SGHTA and FQGNSA. This CDR3 is built from 14 residues. V lost 3 bases to trimming and J lost 1 base, with 9 bases between them. The CDR3 sequence: CASSFTPGNTEAFF. CDR3 nucleotide sequence: TGTGCCAGCAGCTTCACGCCGGGGAACACTGAAGCTTTCTTT.

The chain is built from TRBV5-3 and TRBJ2-1, with D tentatively TRBD1 or TRBD2 (6 bases each). TRBV5-3 is labeled an ORF, and its function is uncertain. With 4 bases removed from V and 2 bases from J, the gap between germline ends came to 16 bases. CDR3 size: 16 residues. The CDR3 is CARSRTGGNTYNEQFF. As DNA, the CDR3 is TGTGCCAGAAGCCGGACCGGGGGCAACACCTACAATGAGCAGTTCTTC.

The chain uses TRBV6-5 and TRBJ2-3; TRBD2 might be the D (6 bases). V was trimmed by 1 base and J by 3 bases, leaving 11 bases between them. This CDR3 is 15 amino acids long. Germline V gene sequence: CDR1 MNHEY, CDR2 SVGAGI. CDR3 sequence: CASSYWVGRTDTQYF. The CDR3 nucleotides are TGTGCCAGCAGTTACTGGGTCGGGAGAACAGATACGCAGTATTTT.

The chain uses TRBV11-3 and TRBJ2-7; D not resolved. V lost 5 bases to trimming and J lost 2 bases, with 4 bases between them. Looked up from germline, CDR1 is SGHNT and CDR2 is YENEEA. The CDR3 is made up of 11 amino acids. In DNA, the CDR3 is TGTGCCAGCAGCCTAACCTACGAGCAGTACTTC. Its translation: CASSLTYEQYF.

V is TRBV28 and J is TRBJ2-5, with a tentative D call TRBD1 (7 bases). There are 13 residues in the CDR3. Per the germline V gene, CDR1 is MDHEN and CDR2 is SYDVKM. V was shortened by 4 bases and J by 5 bases, with 11 bases between the two germline ends. CDR3: CASSSGGHETQYF. CDR3 in DNA: TGTGCCAGCAGTTCAGGGGGGCACGAGACCCAGTACTTC.

The chain carries TRBV5-1 and TRBJ1-1, with 7 bases lining up with TRBD1. Germline CDR1 SGHRS, CDR2 YFSETQ. With 0 bases clipped from V and 3 bases from J, the junction kept 5 bases outside the gene matches. The CDR3 spans 15 residues. In nucleotides, the CDR3 is TGCGCCAGCAGCTTGGACAGGGGTATGGACACTGAAGCTTTCTTT. This sequence encodes CASSLDRGMDTEAFF.

The chain recombines TRBV27 with TRBJ1-5; tentatively, D is TRBD1 (6 bases). The germline V gene encodes CDR1 MNHEY and CDR2 SMNVEV (reference sequence). The CDR3 contains 15 residues. V gave up 8 bases and J gave up 4 bases, with 18 bases separating them. The chain's CDR3 is CASGVGGQANQPQHF. For the CDR3, the DNA is TGTGCCAGCGGAGTAGGGGGTCAGGCTAATCAGCCCCAGCATTTT.

This chain uses TRBV5-1 with TRBJ1-1; TRBD1 might be the D (6 bases). The germline V and J ends were trimmed by 7 bases and 1 base, with 20 bases remaining between them. Looked up from germline, CDR1 is SGHRS and CDR2 is YFSETQ. CDR3 length: 16 residues. CDR3 in amino acids: CASDLGGRRGNTEAFF. Written as DNA, the CDR3 is TGCGCCAGCGATCTAGGGGGTCGCCGGGGGAACACTGAAGCTTTCTTT.

This sequence joins TRBV3-1 (or the pseudogene TRBV3-2) and TRBJ1-6, with TRBD1 matching 9 bases. The CDR3 runs 14 residues. The ends lost 2 bases at V and 8 bases at J; junction bases unmatched: 1. The germline gives CDR1 LGHDT, CDR2 YNNKEL (reference sequence). CDR3 sequence (DNA): TGTGCCAGCAGCCAAACAGGGGGCGATTCACCCCTCCACTTT. Encoded protein: CASSQTGGDSPLHF.

The chain has TRBV7-8 and TRBJ1-6, with D possibly matching TRBD1 (6 bases). This CDR3 is built from 17 residues. The V gene's germline CDR1 is SGHVS and CDR2 FQNEAQ. V dropped 2 bases and J dropped 3 bases, with 14 bases sitting between them. The CDR3 here is CASSLPKQDSYNSPLHF. CDR3 nucleotides: TGTGCCAGCAGCTTACCTAAGCAGGACAGCTATAATTCACCCCTCCACTTT.

This chain uses TRBV3-1 (or the pseudogene TRBV3-2) with TRBJ2-1; 7 bases match TRBD2. This CDR3 contains 15 residues. Germline CDR1 reads LGHDT; CDR2 reads YNNKEL (reference sequence). The J segment lost 9 bases and the V segment lost 11 bases, leaving 19 bases of the junction unmatched. The CDR3 loop reads CAHPPRRGSGGEQFF. Here the CDR3 DNA reads TGTGCCCACCCCCCCAGAAGGGGATCGGGAGGTGAGCAGTTCTTC.

The chain is built from TRBV2 and TRBJ2-2; D is undetermined. Germline V CDR1 and CDR2: SNHLY, FYNNEI. Trimming took off 6 bases at V and 7 bases at J, with 12 bases between the two ends. There are 13 residues in the CDR3. In DNA form, the CDR3 reads TGTGCCAGCAGACTAATCCGCGACGGGGAGCTGTTTTTT. This encodes CASRLIRDGELFF.

This clone was counted once. The chain recombines TRBV13 with TRBJ2-1, with 7 bases fitting TRBD2. The CDR3 sequence is 16 residues long. The V gene end was trimmed by 4 bases and the J gene end by 1 base; junction bases not matched to a gene: 7. CDR1 is PRHDT and CDR2 is FYEKMQ in the germline V gene (reference sequence). In nucleotides, the CDR3 is TGTGCCAGCAGCTCACTACTAGCGAATTCCTACAATGAGCAGTTCTTC. Its protein is CASSSLLANSYNEQFF.